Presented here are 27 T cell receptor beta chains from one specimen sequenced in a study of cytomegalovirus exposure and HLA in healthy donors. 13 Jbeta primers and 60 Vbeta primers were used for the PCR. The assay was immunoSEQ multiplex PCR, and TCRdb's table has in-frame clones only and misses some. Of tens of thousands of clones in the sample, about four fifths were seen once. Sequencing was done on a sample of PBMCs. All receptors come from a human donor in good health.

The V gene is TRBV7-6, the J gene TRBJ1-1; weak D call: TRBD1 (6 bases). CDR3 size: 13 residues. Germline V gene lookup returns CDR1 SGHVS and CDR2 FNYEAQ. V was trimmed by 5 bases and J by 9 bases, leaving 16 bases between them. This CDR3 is CASSGEQGLKAFF. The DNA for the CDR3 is TGTGCCAGCAGCGGTGAGCAGGGGTTAAAAGCTTTCTTT.

CDR3 region: CASSVGSGGGELFF. DNA of the CDR3: TGTGCCAGCAGCGTGGGTAGCGGCGGGGGGGAGCTGTTTTTT. The chain combines TRBV9 with TRBJ2-2; TRBD2 is a possible D gene (6 bases). V lost 2 bases, J lost 8 bases, and 13 bases lay in between. In germline, CDR1 is SGDLS, CDR2 YYNGEE. The length of the CDR3 is 14 residues.

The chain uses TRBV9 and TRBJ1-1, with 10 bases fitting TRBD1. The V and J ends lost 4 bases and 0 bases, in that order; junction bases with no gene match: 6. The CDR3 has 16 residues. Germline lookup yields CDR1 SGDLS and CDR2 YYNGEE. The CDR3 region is CASSPGQGTLNTEAFF. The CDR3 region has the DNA TGTGCCAGCAGCCCGGGACAGGGGACCTTGAACACTGAAGCTTTCTTT. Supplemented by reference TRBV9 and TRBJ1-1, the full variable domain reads DSGVTQTPKHLITATGQRVTLRCSPRSGDLSVYWYQQSLDQGLQFLIQYYNGEERAKGNILERFSAQQFPDLHSELNLSSLELGDSALYFCASSPGQGTLNTEAFFGQGTRLTVV.

CDR3 sequence reads: CASSSTPLTEAFF. The CDR3 nucleotides read TGTGCCAGCAGCTCCACTCCCTTGACTGAAGCTTTCTTT. The chain uses TRBV7-3 and TRBJ1-1; D is unresolved. V lost 4 bases to trimming and J lost 5 bases, with 11 bases between them. The CDR3 runs to 13 residues. Germline-derived CDR1 and CDR2 are SGHTA and FQGTGA.

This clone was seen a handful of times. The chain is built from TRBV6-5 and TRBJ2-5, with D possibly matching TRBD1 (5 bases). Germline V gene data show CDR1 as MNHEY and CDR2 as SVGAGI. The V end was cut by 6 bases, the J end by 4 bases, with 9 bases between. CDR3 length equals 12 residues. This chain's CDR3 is CASRTGVETQYF. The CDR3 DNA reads TGTGCCAGCAGAACAGGCGTAGAGACCCAGTACTTC.

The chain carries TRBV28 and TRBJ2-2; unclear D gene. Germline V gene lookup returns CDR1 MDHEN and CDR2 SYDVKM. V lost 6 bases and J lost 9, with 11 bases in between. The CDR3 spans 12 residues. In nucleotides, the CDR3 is TGTGCCAGCAGGACCAACAGAAGGGAGCTGTTTTTT. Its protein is CASRTNRRELFF.

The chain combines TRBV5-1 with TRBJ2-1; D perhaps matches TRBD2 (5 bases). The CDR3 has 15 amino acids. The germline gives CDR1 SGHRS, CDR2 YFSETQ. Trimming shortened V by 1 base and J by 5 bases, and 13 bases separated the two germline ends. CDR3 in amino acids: CASSLKSWGDNEQFF. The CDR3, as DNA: TGCGCCAGCAGCTTGAAAAGTTGGGGAGACAATGAGCAGTTCTTC.

The CDR3 spells CASRAQGAQRAFTDTQYF. The CDR3 coding sequence is TGTGCCAGCAGGGCCCAAGGGGCCCAGCGGGCCTTTACAGATACGCAGTATTTT. The chain couples TRBV2 to TRBJ2-3; D possibly corresponds to TRBD2 (6 bases). Trimming removed 6 bases from V and 3 bases from J, with 25 bases in between. The CDR3 runs 18 residues. In germline, CDR1 is SNHLY, CDR2 FYNNEI.

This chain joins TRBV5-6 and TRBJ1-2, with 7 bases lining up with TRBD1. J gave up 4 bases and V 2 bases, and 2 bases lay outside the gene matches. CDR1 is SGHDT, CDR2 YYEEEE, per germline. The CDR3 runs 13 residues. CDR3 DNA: TGTGCCAGCAGCTTAAACAGGGGCTATGGCTACACCTTC. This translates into CASSLNRGYGYTF.

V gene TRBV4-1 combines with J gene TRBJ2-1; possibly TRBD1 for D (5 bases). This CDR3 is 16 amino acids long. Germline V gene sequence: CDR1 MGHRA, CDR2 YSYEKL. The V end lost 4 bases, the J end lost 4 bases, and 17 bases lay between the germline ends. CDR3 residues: CASSPLSGKQYNEQFF. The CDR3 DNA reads TGCGCCAGCAGCCCACTCTCAGGGAAACAGTACAATGAGCAGTTCTTC.

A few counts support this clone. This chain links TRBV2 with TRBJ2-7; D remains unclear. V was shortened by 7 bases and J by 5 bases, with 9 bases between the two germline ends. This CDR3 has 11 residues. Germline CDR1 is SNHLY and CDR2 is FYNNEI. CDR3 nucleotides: TGTGCCAGCACCACTTTGGACGAGCAGTACTTC. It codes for CASTTLDEQYF.

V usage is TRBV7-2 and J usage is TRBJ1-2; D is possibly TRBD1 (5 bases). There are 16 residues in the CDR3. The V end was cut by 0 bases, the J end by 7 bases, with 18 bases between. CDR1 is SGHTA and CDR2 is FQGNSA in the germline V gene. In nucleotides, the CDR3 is TGTGCCAGCAGCTTAGCTACGGCGAGTCGAAGGGGTGGCTACACCTTC. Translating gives CASSLATASRRGGYTF.

CDR3 residues: CASSLSEGVRDYTF. The CDR3 DNA sequence: TGTGCCAGCAGCTTATCCGAGGGCGTCCGCGACTACACCTTC. The gene calls are TRBV7-2 and TRBJ1-2, with no clear D. Looked up from germline, CDR1 is SGHTA and CDR2 is FQGNSA. Trimming took 2 bases from V and 10 from J, leaving 17 bases between them. This CDR3 has 14 amino acids.

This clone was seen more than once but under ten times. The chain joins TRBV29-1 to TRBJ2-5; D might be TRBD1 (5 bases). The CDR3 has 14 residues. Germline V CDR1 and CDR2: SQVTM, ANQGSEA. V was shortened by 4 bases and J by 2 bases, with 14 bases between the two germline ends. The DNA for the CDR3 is TGCAGCGTTGTGGAGTTCAGGGTTCAAGAGACCCAGTACTTC. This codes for CSVVEFRVQETQYF.

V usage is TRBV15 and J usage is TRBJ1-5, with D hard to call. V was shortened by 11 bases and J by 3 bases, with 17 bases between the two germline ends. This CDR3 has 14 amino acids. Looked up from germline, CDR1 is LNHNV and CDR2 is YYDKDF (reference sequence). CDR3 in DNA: TGTGCCGCATCGTTACTCCCCCACAATCAGCCCCAGCATTTT. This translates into CAASLLPHNQPQHF.

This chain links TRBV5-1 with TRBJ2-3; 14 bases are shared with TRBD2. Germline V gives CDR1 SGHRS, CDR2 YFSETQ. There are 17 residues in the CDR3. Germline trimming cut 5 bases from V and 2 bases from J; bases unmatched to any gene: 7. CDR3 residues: CASRPGLAGVPTDTQYF. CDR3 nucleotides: TGCGCCAGCAGGCCGGGACTAGCGGGGGTCCCCACAGATACGCAGTATTTT.

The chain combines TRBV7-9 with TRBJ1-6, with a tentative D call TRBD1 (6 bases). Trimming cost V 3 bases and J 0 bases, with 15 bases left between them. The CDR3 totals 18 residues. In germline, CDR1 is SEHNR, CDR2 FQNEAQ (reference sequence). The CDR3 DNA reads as TGTGCCAGCAGCTTCGCCATAGGACAGAGCTCCTATAATTCACCCCTCCACTTT. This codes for CASSFAIGQSSYNSPLHF.

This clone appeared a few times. The CDR3: CAWSVSGWTLHF. The DNA for the CDR3 is TGTGCCTGGAGTGTTTCAGGTTGGACCCTCCACTTT. The chain joins TRBV30 to TRBJ1-6; D is ambiguous. V lost 0 bases to trimming and J lost 14 bases, with 11 bases between them. Germline assignment: CDR1 GTSNPN and CDR2 SVGIG (reference sequence). CDR3 length equals 12 residues.

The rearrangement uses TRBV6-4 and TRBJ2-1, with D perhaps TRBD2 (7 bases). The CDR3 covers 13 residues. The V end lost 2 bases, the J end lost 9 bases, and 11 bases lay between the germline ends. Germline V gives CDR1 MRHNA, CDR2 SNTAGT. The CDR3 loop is CASSDGGAIEQFF. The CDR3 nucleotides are TGTGCCAGCAGTGACGGGGGGGCTATTGAGCAGTTCTTC.

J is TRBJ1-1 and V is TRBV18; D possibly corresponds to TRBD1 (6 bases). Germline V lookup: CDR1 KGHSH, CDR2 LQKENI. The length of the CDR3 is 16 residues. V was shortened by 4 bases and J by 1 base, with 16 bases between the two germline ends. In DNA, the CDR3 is TGTGCCAGCTCACGACTGGGGGGGCGCAGGAACACTGAAGCTTTCTTT. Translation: CASSRLGGRRNTEAFF.

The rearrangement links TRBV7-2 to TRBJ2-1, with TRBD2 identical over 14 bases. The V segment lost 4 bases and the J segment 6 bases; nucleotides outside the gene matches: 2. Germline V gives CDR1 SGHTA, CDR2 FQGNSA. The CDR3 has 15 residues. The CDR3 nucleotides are TGTGCCAGCAGCTCGACTAGCGGGGGGGCCAATGAGCAGTTCTTC. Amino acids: CASSSTSGGANEQFF.

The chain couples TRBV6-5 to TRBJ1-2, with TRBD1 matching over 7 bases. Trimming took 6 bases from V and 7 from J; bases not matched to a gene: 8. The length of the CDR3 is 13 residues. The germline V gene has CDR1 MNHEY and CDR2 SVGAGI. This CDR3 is CASSRDRVGGYTF. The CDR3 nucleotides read TGTGCCAGCAGCAGAGACAGGGTCGGTGGCTACACCTTC.

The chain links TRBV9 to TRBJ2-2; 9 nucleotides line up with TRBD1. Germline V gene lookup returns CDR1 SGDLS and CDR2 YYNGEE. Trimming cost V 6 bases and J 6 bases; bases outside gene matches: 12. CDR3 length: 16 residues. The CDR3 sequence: CASTPSGTGLPGELFF. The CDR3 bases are TGTGCCAGCACACCCTCCGGGACAGGGTTACCCGGGGAGCTGTTTTTT.

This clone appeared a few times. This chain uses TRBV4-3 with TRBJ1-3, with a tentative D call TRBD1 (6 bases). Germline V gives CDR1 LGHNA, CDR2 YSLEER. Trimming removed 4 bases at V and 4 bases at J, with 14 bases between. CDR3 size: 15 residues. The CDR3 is CASSPFQGRGNTIYF. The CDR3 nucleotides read TGCGCCAGCAGCCCATTTCAGGGGAGAGGAAACACCATATATTTT.

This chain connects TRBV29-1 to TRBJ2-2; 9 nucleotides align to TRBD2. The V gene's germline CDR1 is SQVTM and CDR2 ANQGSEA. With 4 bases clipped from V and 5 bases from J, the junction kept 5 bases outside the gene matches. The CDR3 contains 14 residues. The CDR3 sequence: CSVVRGGRTGELFF. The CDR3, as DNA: TGCAGCGTTGTGCGGGGGGGCAGAACCGGGGAGCTGTTTTTT.

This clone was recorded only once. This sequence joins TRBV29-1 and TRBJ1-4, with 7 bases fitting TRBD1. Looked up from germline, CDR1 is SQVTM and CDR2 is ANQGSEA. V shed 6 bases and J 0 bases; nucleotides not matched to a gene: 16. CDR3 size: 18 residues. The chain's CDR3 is CSVQPYPDRSATNEKLFF. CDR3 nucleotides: TGCAGCGTCCAACCCTACCCGGACAGGAGTGCAACTAATGAAAAACTGTTTTTT.

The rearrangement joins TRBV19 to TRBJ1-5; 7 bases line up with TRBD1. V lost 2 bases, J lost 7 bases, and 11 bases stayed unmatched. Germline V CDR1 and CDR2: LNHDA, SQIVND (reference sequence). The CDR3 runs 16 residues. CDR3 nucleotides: TGTGCCAGTAGTATAAGGGCGACAGGGCGAGGACAGCCCCAGCATTTT. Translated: CASSIRATGRGQPQHF.